This is a list of T cell receptor beta chains from one sample in a study of cytotoxic CD8 clonotypes in ibrutinib-treated CLL. Assay: immunoSEQ multiplex PCR; the TCRdb copy retains only in-frame clones and omits some. The table has roughly 150,000 clones, about 80% seen once. This material consisted of PBMCs, taken after 24 months of ibrutinib treatment. The receptors come from a human donor with chronic lymphocytic leukemia. Each CDR3 is given with its conserved first and last residue. The D gene is left open where the match is weak. Clone size is given for some rows only: seen once, a few or many times, or a class if the clone is expanded.

TRBJ2-3,TRBD2,TRBV7-6,once,TGTGCCAGCAGGGGGAGGGCAGATACGCAGTATTTT,CASRGRADTQYF
TRBJ2-2,TRBD2,TRBV5-5,NA,TGTGCCAGCAGAGCGGGACTAGCTTTGGTCGGGGAGCTGTTTTTT,CASRAGLALVGELFF
TRBJ2-7,NA,TRBV14,NA,TGTGCCAGCAGCCACCGACTAGTGGGCGAGCAGTACTTC,CASSHRLVGEQYF
TRBJ2-3,NA,TRBV30,once,TGTGCCTGGAGTGTACTCGGGGGCCCAGATACGCAGTATTTT,CAWSVLGGPDTQYF
TRBJ2-3,TRBD1,TRBV15,NA,TGTGCCACCAGCAGAGTTCAGGGGGCACCCACAGATACGCAGTATTTT,CATSRVQGAPTDTQYF
TRBJ2-3,TRBD2,TRBV30,few,TGTGCCTGGAGTTTGGTAGGGCGGGGGGTAACAGATACGCAGTATTTT,CAWSLVGRGVTDTQYF
TRBJ2-7,NA,TRBV25-1,NA,TGTGCCAGCAGTGCCCCGTGGGAGCAGTACTTC,CASSAPWEQYF
TRBJ1-1,NA,TRBV4-1,NA,TGCGCCAGCAGCCAAGGGGCAGGGAAGATGAACACTGAAGCTTTCTTT,CASSQGAGKMNTEAFF
TRBJ2-3,TRBD1,TRBV4-2,NA,TGTGCCAGCAGCCACCCCACGACAGGGGGGAGCACAGATACGCAGTATTTT,CASSHPTTGGSTDTQYF
TRBJ1-5,TRBD1,TRBV5-1,NA,TGCGCCAGCAGCCCTCAGACAGGGGGGAGCAATCAGCCCCAGCATTTT,CASSPQTGGSNQPQHF
TRBJ1-5,NA,TRBV30,NA,TGTGCCTGGAGTCGAACAGCAAATCAGCCCCAGCATTTT,CAWSRTANQPQHF
TRBJ2-3,NA,TRBV7-2,NA,TGTGCCAGCAGCCCCGGGGGAGCCACAGATACGCAGTATTTT,CASSPGGATDTQYF
TRBJ1-4,TRBD1,TRBV2,few,TGTGCCAGCAGCGCGGACAGGGGGCGGGAACTGTTTTTT,CASSADRGRELFF
TRBJ2-7,TRBD1,TRBV27,NA,TGTGCCAGCCGAATGGGACAGACCTACGAGCAGTACTTC,CASRMGQTYEQYF
TRBJ2-1,TRBD2,TRBV7-9,few,TGTGCCAGCAGCCCCGACGGGGGGAGCTCCTACAATGAGCAGTTCTTC,CASSPDGGSSYNEQFF
TRBJ1-1,NA,TRBV5-1,NA,TGCGCCAGCAGGCACGACCCCGGGGCTGAAGCTTTCTTT,CASRHDPGAEAFF
TRBJ2-2,TRBD2,TRBV2,NA,TGTGCCAGAAGCGGGGAACCCCACACCGGGGAGCTGTTTTTT,CARSGEPHTGELFF